These 14 T cell receptor beta chains were all obtained from the same sample, sequenced in a study of shared clonotypes between healthy human individuals. The data were produced by immunoSEQ multiplex PCR, yet TCRdb's version contains in-frame clones alone and is incomplete. This sample has 1,500,000 or so clones, with approximately 97% found just once. Input material: naive CD4+ T cells sorted from blood. Subset defined: CD45RA+ positively selected. These TCRs come from a young man in good health.

V and J are TRBV5-1 and TRBJ2-7, with 7 positions matching TRBD2. Trimming removed 4 bases from V and 3 bases from J; junction bases left unmatched: 13. The CDR3 is 16 residues long. Per the germline V gene, CDR1 is SGHRS and CDR2 is YFSETQ. The CDR3 sequence: CASSISGASGIYEQYF. The CDR3 DNA follows: TGCGCCAGCAGCATTTCCGGGGCTAGCGGTATCTACGAGCAGTACTTC.

This sequence joins TRBV6-6 and TRBJ2-7, with 8 bases lining up with TRBD1. Germline assignment: CDR1 MNHNY and CDR2 SVGAGI (reference sequence). The V segment lost 5 bases and the J segment 6 bases; nucleotides outside the gene matches: 3. The CDR3 extends over 12 amino acids. The CDR3 is CASSGGTGEQYF. CDR3 nucleotide sequence: TGTGCCAGCAGTGGGGGGACAGGCGAGCAGTACTTC.

This clone was seen a single time. The chain couples TRBV2 to TRBJ2-6; D remains unclear. CDR3 length: 18 residues. V was clipped by 2 bases and J by 0 bases, with 14 bases between them. The V gene's germline CDR1 is SNHLY and CDR2 FYNNEI. The chain's CDR3 is CASSESYFPTSGANVLTF. CDR3 DNA sequence: TGTGCCAGCAGTGAAAGTTATTTTCCGACCTCTGGGGCCAACGTCCTGACTTTC.

This chain joins TRBV19 and TRBJ2-7; 7 bases line up with TRBD1. Germline CDR1 is LNHDA and CDR2 is SQIVND (reference sequence). V shed 5 bases, J shed 2 bases, and the junction held 12 bases outside the gene matches. This CDR3 comprises 16 residues. CDR3 sequence (DNA): TGTGCCAGTAGTTCCGGGACAGCATCAATAACCTACGAGCAGTACTTC. Translated: CASSSGTASITYEQYF.

This clone was detected only once. This sample includes further DNA sequences coding for the same CDR3. The chain carries TRBV29-1 and TRBJ2-7, with a tentative D call TRBD2 (5 bases). V was shortened by 5 bases and J by 0 bases, with 8 bases between the two germline ends. Germline assignment: CDR1 SQVTM and CDR2 ANQGSEA. The CDR3 runs 12 residues. The CDR3 coding sequence is TGCAGCGTTTTTCGGGGCTCCTACGAGCAGTACTTC. Protein product: CSVFRGSYEQYF.

V gene TRBV10-1 combines with J gene TRBJ2-3; D is perhaps TRBD2 (6 bases). V lost 5 bases to trimming and J lost 2 bases, with 8 bases between them. The CDR3 is made up of 13 amino acids. The V gene's germline CDR1 is WNHNN and CDR2 SYGVQD (reference sequence). CDR3: CASSREFTDTQYF. The CDR3 nucleotides are TGCGCCAGCAGTCGGGAGTTCACAGATACGCAGTATTTT.

The rearrangement uses TRBV7-2 and TRBJ2-5; 9 bases agree with TRBD1. The germline V gene encodes CDR1 SGHTA and CDR2 FQGNSA. The CDR3 has 16 residues. The V segment lost 5 bases and the J segment 4 bases; nucleotides outside the gene matches: 11. The CDR3 loop is CASSAYTGQGRETQYF. Here the CDR3 DNA reads TGTGCCAGCAGCGCATATACGGGACAGGGACGAGAGACCCAGTACTTC.

The chain recombines TRBV6-1 with TRBJ1-4; D gene uncertain. Germline assignment: CDR1 MNHNS and CDR2 SASEGT. CDR3 length equals 16 residues. The V gene lost 3 bases and the J gene lost 8 bases, with 19 bases spanning the gap. CDR3 nucleotide sequence: TGTGCCAGCAGTGACGGTACAATGGGCCTCGGAGAAAAACTGTTTTTT. Its protein is CASSDGTMGLGEKLFF.

The V call is TRBV18, the J call TRBJ2-3, with 7 nucleotides matching TRBD2. The CDR3 runs to 16 residues. Germline values: CDR1 KGHSH, CDR2 LQKENI. V gave up 1 base and J gave up 3 bases; unmatched junction bases: 7. CDR3 amino acids: CASSPLQGGRTDTQYF. The CDR3 region has the DNA TGTGCCAGCTCACCACTGCAGGGAGGGAGGACAGATACGCAGTATTTT.

CDR3 nucleotides: TGTGCCAGCAGAAACCTCATCAGGGGCACTGAAGCTTTCTTT. Its protein is CASRNLIRGTEAFF. The V and J genes are TRBV13 and TRBJ1-1, with a possible D match to TRBD1 (6 bases). Germline V gene data show CDR1 as PRHDT and CDR2 as FYEKMQ (reference sequence). The CDR3 has 14 amino acids. V lost 6 bases and J 4 bases, leaving 15 bases between the germline ends.

The V gene is TRBV11-1, the J gene TRBJ2-3; TRBD2 matches at 8 bases. In germline, CDR1 is SGHAT, CDR2 FQDESV (reference sequence). The ends lost 5 bases at V and 4 bases at J; junction bases unmatched: 8. This CDR3 is built from 15 residues. The CDR3 DNA reads as TGTGCCAGCAGCACTAGCGGACCTAGGGCAGATACGCAGTATTTT. Its translation: CASSTSGPRADTQYF.

The chain links TRBV5-6 to TRBJ2-5; D gene unclear. In germline, CDR1 is SGHDT, CDR2 YYEEEE. The V end was cut by 0 bases, the J end by 2 bases, with 5 bases between. CDR3 length: 13 residues. The CDR3 region is CASSLDQQETQYF. DNA of the CDR3: TGTGCCAGCAGCTTGGACCAGCAAGAGACCCAGTACTTC.

This clone is a singleton in its sample. The rearrangement uses TRBV6-5 and TRBJ2-7; no firm D call. Germline V lookup: CDR1 MNHEY, CDR2 SVGAGI. The CDR3 runs to 14 residues. V gave up 5 bases and J gave up 3 bases, with 14 bases separating them. The CDR3 loop is CASSNAGVGYEQYF. For the CDR3, the DNA is TGTGCCAGCAGTAACGCCGGAGTTGGCTACGAGCAGTACTTC.

Remarks on this clone: This specimen includes other DNA sequences encoding the same CDR3. The rearrangement uses TRBV5-1 and TRBJ2-3; D remains unclear. V gave up 4 bases and J gave up 1 base, with 7 bases separating them. The CDR3 is 13 amino acids. Germline V gives CDR1 SGHRS, CDR2 YFSETQ. The CDR3: CASSGVGTDTQYF. The CDR3 region has the DNA TGCGCCAGCAGCGGGGTCGGCACAGATACGCAGTATTTT.